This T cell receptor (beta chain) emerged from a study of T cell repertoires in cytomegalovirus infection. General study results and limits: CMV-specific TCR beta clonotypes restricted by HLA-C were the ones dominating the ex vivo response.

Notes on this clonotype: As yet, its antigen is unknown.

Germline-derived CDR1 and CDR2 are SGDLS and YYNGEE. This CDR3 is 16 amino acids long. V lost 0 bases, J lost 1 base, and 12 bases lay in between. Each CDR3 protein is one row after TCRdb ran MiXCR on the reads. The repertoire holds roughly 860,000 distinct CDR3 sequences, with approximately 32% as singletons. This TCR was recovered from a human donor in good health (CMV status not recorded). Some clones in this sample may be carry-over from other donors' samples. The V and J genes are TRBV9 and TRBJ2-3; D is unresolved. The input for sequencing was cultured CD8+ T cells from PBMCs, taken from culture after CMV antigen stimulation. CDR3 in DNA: TGTGCCAGCAGCGTAGGGGTGGGTAGGGGCACAGATACGCAGTATTTT. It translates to CASSVGVGRGTDTQYF.